This T cell receptor beta chain was captured in a study of blood T cell repertoires in COVID-19. Here immunoSEQ multiplex PCR was the method, and the copy in TCRdb shows in-frame clones only, minus some. In the table there are 150,000 to 200,000 clones, 82% of which are singletons. The sequenced material came from peripheral blood. The TCR sequence derives from a woman of 80 years or more with active or convalescent COVID-19.

CDR3: CASSRDIYGYTF. The CDR3 DNA follows: TGTGCCAGCAGTCGGGACATCTATGGCTACACCTTC. The chain employs TRBV6-6 and TRBJ1-2; D perhaps matches TRBD1 (6 bases). Germline loops: CDR1 MNHNY, CDR2 SVGAGI (reference sequence). This CDR3 contains 12 residues. The V end was cut by 5 bases, the J end by 4 bases, with 8 bases between.